Given below is one TCR beta chain in context. Its cognate antigen is unknown. They built TCR cDNA with 5'RACE template switching, a step that put in a universal primer site and UMIs. From the 5' RACE reads, TCRdb called clonotypes with MiXCR, one entry per CDR3 protein. Among 600,000 to 750,000 distinct CDR3 sequences listed, 10% to 15% were seen once. This CDR3 comprises 11 residues. CDR1 is GTSNPN and CDR2 is SVGIG in the germline V gene (reference sequence). Trimming pared 3 bases from V and 3 bases from J, leaving 6 bases between. This entry comes from a study of T cells after yellow fever vaccination. Study-wide points: Boosting was followed by the reappearance of most primary-vaccination clones (about 97% CD4, about 90% CD8).

The material sequenced was PBMCs, taken on the day of the yellow fever booster vaccination. The sequence came from a man aged 30-40 years who received the YFV17D yellow fever vaccine. V and J are TRBV30 and TRBJ2-7; no firm D call. The CDR3 spells CAWRSIYEQYF. The CDR3 region has the DNA TGTGCCTGGAGAAGTATCTACGAGCAGTACTTC.